This TCR beta chain derives from a study of blood T cell repertoires in COVID-19. At the level of the study: Acute-phase and convalescent COVID-19 samples originated in the United States, Italy and Spain. PBMCs, B-cell-depleted T cells, or T cells were the source of the cDNA or gDNA that made up the material.

The CDR3 is made up of 19 amino acids. Sequencing was performed with immunoSEQ multiplex PCR; in TCRdb, only in-frame clones are kept and a portion is missing. The sample lists some 76,000 clones; approximately 81% were seen once. The sample holds one count of this clone. The chain is built from TRBV21-1 and TRBJ1-1. TRBV21-1 is listed as a pseudogene. This receptor was identified in a woman aged 60-70 years with acute or convalescent COVID-19. Source material: peripheral blood. The CDR3 is CASSKGGGTISRMNTEAFF. The CDR3 DNA reads TGTGCCAGCAGCAAGGGCGGGGGCACAATCTCGAGAATGAACACTGAAGCTTTCTTT.